The 11 T cell receptor beta chains in this list originate from one sample, sequenced in a study of regulatory T cells in long-lasting Graves disease (dated by TCRdb to the early 2020s). Library method: multiplex PCR. The run used an Illumina HiSeq 4000. iRepertoire HTBI primers and Arm-PCR amplification of CDR3 regions were used to construct TCR beta libraries. Using fastp at Q25 and MiXCR, TCRdb reprocessed the public reads and kept productive beta chains. Duplicate CDR3 protein sequences are folded into a single record with the most common DNA and genes. This sample lists about 540,000 distinct CDR3 sequences; about 13% were detected once. 8.5% to 10% of the sample goes to the ten largest clones. The time point label, read with the paper, signifies: newly diagnosed GD, antithyroid drugs for less than 3 months. RNA was extracted from PBMCs in TRIzol for both TCR sequencing and RNA sequencing. The sample was also reused in another study, on T cells in Graves' hyperthyroidism and ophthalmopathy.

Source: peripheral blood mononuclear cells (PBMCs), taken at new diagnosis, from a patient treated with antithyroid drugs. The receptors shown here come from a man aged 30-40 years with Graves disease. Donor details come from another sample of the same person, matched by shared clones.

This clonotype appeared many times. The chain uses TRBV3-1 and TRBJ2-3, with TRBD2 identical over 8 bases. Per the germline V gene, CDR1 is LGHDT and CDR2 is YNNKEL (reference sequence). The CDR3 extends over 15 amino acids. J was trimmed by 6 bases and V by 3 bases; bases with no gene match: 8. In DNA form, the CDR3 reads TGTGCCAGCAGCCATGCAACTAGCGGAGGGGATACGCAGTATTTT. The encoded protein is CASSHATSGGDTQYF.

This clonotype has only a few counts. This sequence joins TRBV20-1 and TRBJ1-2; D remains ambiguous. CDR1 is DFQATT and CDR2 is SNEGSKA in the germline V gene (reference sequence). The CDR3 consists of 14 residues. Deletions cut 8 bases from V and 3 bases from J, with 19 bases between. The CDR3 DNA reads as TGCAGTCCAGCCTTGATCCTGTCCCACTATGGCTACACCTTC. Its protein is CSPALILSHYGYTF.

This clonotype was seen many times. The gene calls are TRBV12-3 or TRBV12-4 and TRBJ2-7, with 9 bases identical to TRBD1. This CDR3 is 14 amino acids long. V was pared by 7 bases and J by 0 bases, with 4 bases of the junction left unmatched. The CDR3 DNA reads TGTGCCAGCATTCCGGGACAGGGCTCCTACGAGCAGTACTTC. Amino acids: CASIPGQGSYEQYF.

Details on this clonotype: With a far larger clone one base away, a read error is the likely cause. CDR3 sequence (DNA): TGTGCCAGCAGCTTAGGGGGCGGGGGGTACTACAATGAGCAGTTCTTC. This translates into CASSLGGGGYYNEQFF. The chain joins TRBV7-9 to TRBJ2-5, with 8 nucleotides matching TRBD2. Gene TRBJ2-1 matches the end of the DNA better, so the J call may be wrong. Germline CDR1 and CDR2: SEHNR and FQNEAQ (reference sequence). The CDR3 loop spans 16 amino acids.

This clonotype was seen many times. The chain combines TRBV5-1 with TRBJ2-1; 7 bases align to TRBD1. Germline values: CDR1 SGHRS, CDR2 YFSETQ. This CDR3 is 14 amino acids long. Losses at the gene ends were 5 bases for V and 6 bases for J; bases not matched to a gene: 8. CDR3 DNA sequence: TGCGCCAGCAGAAGAGGGACAGTATTCAATGAGCAGTTCTTC. Its protein product is CASRRGTVFNEQFF.

This clonotype was detected many times. This rearrangement joins TRBV7-9 to TRBJ1-1; 9 bases align to TRBD1. The CDR3 spans 15 residues. CDR1 and CDR2 (germline): SEHNR, FQNEAQ (reference sequence). The trim removed 6 bases at V and 7 bases at J, leaving 12 bases unmatched. The chain's CDR3 is CASRLPQPDRGEAFF. The CDR3 DNA sequence: TGTGCCAGCAGGTTGCCCCAGCCGGACAGGGGTGAAGCTTTCTTT.

This clonotype was seen at least ten times. The chain links TRBV11-2 to TRBJ1-2; D is perhaps TRBD1 (5 bases). Trimming cost V 2 bases and J 6 bases, with 19 bases left between them. Germline CDR1 and CDR2: SGHAT and FQNNGV. The CDR3 is 16 residues long. CDR3 nucleotide sequence: TGTGCCAGCAGCTTATTGGAGGTTGGATTAGGGGATGGCTACACCTTC. Amino acid sequence: CASSLLEVGLGDGYTF.

The gene calls are TRBV7-9 and TRBJ2-1, with 7 positions matching TRBD2. Germline assignment: CDR1 SEHNR and CDR2 FQNEAQ (reference sequence). V was pared by 6 bases and J by 4 bases, with 12 bases of the junction left unmatched. This CDR3 comprises 16 residues. CDR3 sequence: CASRTIRGTNYNEQFF. CDR3 nucleotide sequence: TGTGCCAGCAGGACAATCCGGGGGACTAATTACAATGAGCAGTTCTTC.

With respect to this clonotype: A far larger clone is only one base removed, so a read error is likely. V and J are TRBV7-9 and TRBJ2-5; D uncertain. Germline V lookup: CDR1 SEHNR, CDR2 FQNEAQ (reference sequence). The ends were cut back, 6 bases at V and 11 bases at J, with 22 bases in the middle. The CDR3 spans 14 residues. CDR3 in DNA: TGTGCCAGCAGTCTTCTGGTCGATCTTAATGAGCAGTACTTC. Translation: CASSLLVDLNEQYF.

This clonotype was seen a few times. The CDR3 is CASSLSGGSLLYEQYF. The CDR3 bases are TGTGCCAGCAGCTTATCAGGGGGTAGTCTACTCTACGAGCAGTACTTC. The chain links TRBV7-3 to TRBJ2-7; 7 bases are shared with TRBD1. CDR1 is SGHTA, CDR2 FQGTGA, per germline. The CDR3 sequence is 16 residues long. V trimming: 2 bases; J trimming: 3 bases; junction bases outside the gene matches: 10. The full variable domain, its missing parts supplied by reference TRBV7-3 and TRBJ2-7, is GAGVSQTPSNKVTEKGKYVELRCDPISGHTALYWYRQSLGQGPEFLIYFQGTGAADDSGLPNDRFFAVRPEGSVSTLKIQRTERGDSAVYLCASSLSGGSLLYEQYFGPGTRLTVT.

This clonotype appeared a single time. A much larger clone differs from this one at a single base, so this may be a read error. This sequence joins TRBV6-1 and TRBJ2-1, with 14 bases lining up with TRBD2. The germline V gene has CDR1 MNHNS and CDR2 SASEGT. This CDR3 comprises 16 residues. The CDR3 is CTSSGATSGRGREQFF. The DNA for the CDR3 is TGTACCAGCAGTGGAGCGACTAGCGGGAGGGGTCGTGAGCAGTTCTTC.